One and the same sample provided the 26 T cell receptor beta chains below, sequenced in a study of blood T cell repertoires in COVID-19. Measured with immunoSEQ multiplex PCR; TCRdb has only the in-frame clones, and not every one. The sample has 250,000 to 350,000 clones, roughly 90% seen once. Sequencing input: PBMCs or T cells enriched from blood (not recorded which). The receptors stem from a woman aged 25 to 39 who had recovered from COVID-19.

In this sample, this clone turned up once. The rearrangement links TRBV27 to TRBJ1-1; D remains ambiguous. The CDR3 sequence is 14 residues long. With 5 bases removed from V and 4 bases from J, the gap between germline ends came to 14 bases. Germline values: CDR1 MNHEY, CDR2 SMNVEV (reference sequence). The CDR3 spells CASSRWEGSTEAFF. In nucleotides, the CDR3 is TGTGCCAGCAGTCGTTGGGAAGGGAGCACTGAAGCTTTCTTT.

The rearrangement joins TRBV3-1 (or the pseudogene TRBV3-2) to TRBJ2-6, with TRBD1 matching over 7 bases. The germline gives CDR1 LGHDT, CDR2 YNNKEL (reference sequence). The J segment lost 4 bases and the V segment lost 4 bases, leaving 13 bases of the junction unmatched. CDR3 length equals 18 residues. The DNA of the CDR3 is TGTGCCAGCAGCCCCCCTCAAGGGGGCGGTGCCGGGGCCAACGTCCTGACTTTC. As protein: CASSPPQGGGAGANVLTF.

This chain joins TRBV19 and TRBJ1-5, with D uncertain. This CDR3 contains 15 residues. V shed 1 base and J shed 4 bases, with 11 bases lying between them. Germline CDR1 LNHDA, CDR2 SQIVND (reference sequence). The CDR3, as DNA: TGTGCCAGTAGTATAGGCGGCGGAAATAATCAGCCCCAGCATTTT. The encoded protein is CASSIGGGNNQPQHF.

This chain connects TRBV11-2 to TRBJ2-7; D call uncertain. V was shortened by 4 bases and J by 3 bases, with 7 bases between the two germline ends. The germline gives CDR1 SGHAT, CDR2 FQNNGV. The CDR3 is 12 residues long. The CDR3 sequence is CASSWAGYEQYF. In nucleotides, the CDR3 is TGTGCCAGCAGCTGGGCAGGCTACGAGCAGTACTTC.

The chain combines TRBV11-2 with TRBJ1-2, with 7 bases that match TRBD1. CDR3 size: 13 residues. V gave up 4 bases and J gave up 9 bases; unmatched junction bases: 8. Germline V CDR1 and CDR2: SGHAT, FQNNGV. The CDR3 region has the DNA TGTGCCAGCAGCTCGACGGCGGGACAGAGCTACACCTTC. Translating it yields CASSSTAGQSYTF.

The V gene is TRBV19, the J gene TRBJ1-1, with 7 nucleotides matching TRBD1. CDR3 size: 17 residues. Per germline, CDR1 LNHDA and CDR2 SQIVND (reference sequence). Trimming removed 1 base from V and 0 bases from J; junction bases left unmatched: 8. Written as DNA, the CDR3 is TGTGCCAGTAGTATAGGACAGGGACGGTTCATGAACACTGAAGCTTTCTTT. This translates into CASSIGQGRFMNTEAFF. Drawing the rest from reference TRBV19 and TRBJ1-1, the complete variable domain is DGGITQSPKYLFRKEGQNVTLSCEQNLNHDAMYWYRQDPGQGLRLIYYSQIVNDFQKGDIAEGYSVSREKKESFPLTVTSAQKNPTAFYLCASSIGQGRFMNTEAFFGQGTRLTVV.

The CDR3 coding sequence is TGTGCCAGCAGACCGGGACAGGGCACTGAAGCTTTCTTT. Its protein is CASRPGQGTEAFF. The rearrangement joins TRBV12-3 or TRBV12-4 to TRBJ1-1, with 9 bases matching TRBD1. The CDR3 spans 13 residues. Losses at the gene ends were 6 bases for V and 4 bases for J; bases not matched to a gene: 3.

V and J are TRBV2 and TRBJ1-4, with 7 bases fitting TRBD1. V trimming: 5 bases; J trimming: 1 base; junction bases outside the gene matches: 4. The CDR3 runs 15 residues. Per germline, CDR1 SNHLY and CDR2 FYNNEI. CDR3 sequence: CASSSHRGTNEKLFF. Here the CDR3 DNA reads TGTGCCAGCAGTTCACACAGGGGAACTAATGAAAAACTGTTTTTT.

This clone has more than one count but fewer than ten. The rearrangement uses TRBV7-9 and TRBJ1-1; the match to TRBD1 covers 8 bases. The CDR3 totals 12 residues. With V trimmed by 4 bases and J by 7 bases, 2 bases remained unmatched. Germline lookup yields CDR1 SEHNR and CDR2 FQNEAQ (reference sequence). CDR3 amino acids: CASSYGTGEAFF. CDR3 sequence (DNA): TGTGCCAGCAGCTACGGGACAGGTGAAGCTTTCTTT.

A note on this clone: This specimen includes other DNA sequences encoding the same CDR3. The genes are TRBV18 and TRBJ1-2, with D possibly being TRBD1 (6 bases). The ends were cut back, 1 base at V and 2 bases at J, with 8 bases in the middle. CDR3 size: 14 residues. The V gene's germline CDR1 is KGHSH and CDR2 LQKENI. CDR3 in DNA: TGTGCCAGCTCACCACGGACAGAAAACTATGGCTACACCTTC. This sequence encodes CASSPRTENYGYTF.

The chain carries TRBV11-2 and TRBJ1-2; possibly TRBD1 for D (5 bases). CDR3 length equals 13 residues. Germline assignment: CDR1 SGHAT and CDR2 FQNNGV. Trimming removed 0 bases at V and 7 bases at J, with 9 bases between. CDR3 coding DNA: TGTGCCAGCAGCTTAGATGGTGGGGCTGGCTACACCTTC. Protein: CASSLDGGAGYTF.

V and J are TRBV10-3 and TRBJ2-7; 8 bases map to TRBD1. The germline V gene encodes CDR1 ENHRY and CDR2 SYGVKD. The CDR3 covers 15 residues. Trimming took 4 bases from V and 5 from J; bases not matched to a gene: 10. The DNA of the CDR3 is TGTGCCATCAGTGCCGACCCCGGACAGGGTGACGAGCAGTACTTC. It is translated as CAISADPGQGDEQYF.

This chain uses TRBV6-5 with TRBJ2-7; 10 bases align to TRBD2. V dropped 6 bases and J dropped 1; count of bases not matched to a gene: 6. CDR1 and CDR2 (germline): MNHEY, SVGAGI. The CDR3 spans 15 residues. CDR3 DNA sequence: TGTGCCAGCAGACTAGTTAGCGGGGGGTCCTACGAGCAGTACTTC. It specifies CASRLVSGGSYEQYF.

This chain connects TRBV29-1 to TRBJ2-5; TRBD2 matches 9 bases. Unmatched junction bases numbered 2, after V lost 4 bases and J lost 2 bases. In germline, CDR1 is SQVTM, CDR2 ANQGSEA. This CDR3 region has 13 residues. CDR3 loop: CSVVRGGQETQYF. The CDR3 bases are TGCAGCGTTGTGCGGGGGGGGCAAGAGACCCAGTACTTC.

The CDR3 DNA follows: TGTGCCAGCAGCTTTTCTGGAGTTGAGCAGTTCTTC. It is translated as CASSFSGVEQFF. The rearrangement links TRBV7-6 to TRBJ2-1; D gene unclear. V lost 3 bases to trimming and J lost 9 bases, with 9 bases between them. Germline assignment: CDR1 SGHVS and CDR2 FNYEAQ. CDR3 length equals 12 residues.

The chain has TRBV5-5 and TRBJ2-7, with 7 bases identical to TRBD1. With 5 bases clipped from V and 1 base from J, the junction kept 6 bases outside the gene matches. CDR1 SGHKS and CDR2 YYEKEE come from the germline V gene (reference sequence). This CDR3 region has 14 residues. The CDR3: CASSLLTGSYEQYF. The DNA of the CDR3 is TGTGCCAGCAGTTTGTTGACAGGGTCCTACGAGCAGTACTTC.

This chain links TRBV4-3 with TRBJ1-2; possible D gene TRBD1, 5 bases. V was cut by 0 bases and J by 7 bases, with 12 bases left in between. The germline V gene has CDR1 LGHNA and CDR2 YSLEER. The CDR3 has 14 amino acids. The CDR3 spells CASSQDWGDSGYTF. The CDR3, as DNA: TGCGCCAGCAGCCAAGATTGGGGGGACTCTGGCTACACCTTC.

V and J are TRBV28 and TRBJ1-2; D is unclear. The length of the CDR3 is 12 residues. Looked up from germline, CDR1 is MDHEN and CDR2 is SYDVKM. The V and J ends lost 10 bases and 6 bases respectively, with 15 bases between them. Here the CDR3 reads CAIRLEADGYTF. In DNA form, the CDR3 reads TGTGCCATCAGACTTGAGGCCGATGGCTACACCTTC.

This CDR3 is CASSSGQTEETQYF. The CDR3 DNA is TGTGCCAGCAGTTCTGGACAGACTGAAGAGACCCAGTACTTC. The V gene is TRBV28, the J gene TRBJ2-5, with D perhaps TRBD1 (6 bases). V was shortened by 4 bases and J by 3 bases, with 12 bases between the two germline ends. This CDR3 is built from 14 residues. Germline values: CDR1 MDHEN, CDR2 SYDVKM.

The chain is built from TRBV28 and TRBJ2-7; 12 nucleotides line up with TRBD2. The CDR3 has 15 residues. With 3 bases clipped from V and 5 bases from J, the junction kept 5 bases outside the gene matches. Germline loops: CDR1 MDHEN, CDR2 SYDVKM. The CDR3 is CASSFFGLAGNEQYF. Here the CDR3 DNA reads TGTGCCAGCAGTTTTTTCGGACTAGCGGGAAACGAGCAGTACTTC.

The chain uses TRBV6-6 and TRBJ1-4; D unresolved. This CDR3 is 16 amino acids long. V lost 5 bases to trimming and J lost 2 bases, with 15 bases between them. The germline V gene encodes CDR1 MNHNY and CDR2 SVGAGI (reference sequence). The CDR3 DNA follows: TGTGCCAGCAGTACGGGTTTGGCTTCTACTAATGAAAAACTGTTTTTT. Amino acid sequence: CASSTGLASTNEKLFF.

This clone was counted once. This chain uses TRBV27 with TRBJ2-1, with TRBD1 matching 9 bases. V was pared by 7 bases and J by 6 bases, with 16 bases of the junction left unmatched. CDR1 is MNHEY, CDR2 SMNVEV, per germline (reference sequence). The CDR3 contains 17 residues. The CDR3 DNA sequence: TGTGCCAGCATCTTCACCGGGGGGACAGGGAGACCCAATGAGCAGTTCTTC. Its protein product is CASIFTGGTGRPNEQFF.

J is TRBJ2-7 and V is TRBV12-3 or TRBV12-4; 7 bases line up with TRBD1. The CDR3 is 12 residues long. The ends lost 6 bases at V and 4 bases at J; junction bases unmatched: 3. CDR3 sequence reads: CASSQDRYEQYF. CDR3 DNA: TGTGCCAGCAGCCAGGACAGGTACGAGCAGTACTTC.

This chain connects TRBV4-2 to TRBJ2-3; D is uncertain. Between the trimmed V and J ends, which lost 5 bases and 2 bases, there was a span of 14 bases. This CDR3 has 15 residues. CDR1 and CDR2 (germline): LGHNA, YNFKEQ. CDR3 coding DNA: TGTGCCAGCAGCACTTATTCTAGTTACACAGATACGCAGTATTTT. This codes for CASSTYSSYTDTQYF.

V and J are TRBV5-1 and TRBJ1-4; 7 bases agree with TRBD1. This CDR3 is built from 15 residues. Germline lookup yields CDR1 SGHRS and CDR2 YFSETQ. Trimming cost V 3 bases and J 3 bases; bases outside gene matches: 5. Here the CDR3 DNA reads TGCGCCAGCAGCTCCCAGGGGGGCCCTAATGAAAAACTGTTTTTT. This sequence encodes CASSSQGGPNEKLFF. Together with reference TRBV5-1 and TRBJ1-4, the CDR3 gives the full variable domain: KAGVTQTPRYLIKTRGQQVTLSCSPISGHRSVSWYQQTPGQGLQFLFEYFSETQRNKGNFPGRFSGRQFSNSRSEMNVSTLELGDSALYLCASSSQGGPNEKLFFGSGTQLSVL.

This clone was picked up one time. This rearrangement joins TRBV10-1 to TRBJ1-3, with 10 bases identical to TRBD1. The CDR3 sequence is 21 residues long. CDR1 WNHNN and CDR2 SYGVQD come from the germline V gene (reference sequence). V trimming: 2 bases; J trimming: 0 bases; junction bases outside the gene matches: 16. CDR3 protein: CASSERRQGARQFFSGNTIYF. The CDR3 coding sequence is TGCGCCAGCAGTGAGAGACGACAGGGGGCGCGCCAGTTTTTCTCTGGAAACACCATATATTTT.